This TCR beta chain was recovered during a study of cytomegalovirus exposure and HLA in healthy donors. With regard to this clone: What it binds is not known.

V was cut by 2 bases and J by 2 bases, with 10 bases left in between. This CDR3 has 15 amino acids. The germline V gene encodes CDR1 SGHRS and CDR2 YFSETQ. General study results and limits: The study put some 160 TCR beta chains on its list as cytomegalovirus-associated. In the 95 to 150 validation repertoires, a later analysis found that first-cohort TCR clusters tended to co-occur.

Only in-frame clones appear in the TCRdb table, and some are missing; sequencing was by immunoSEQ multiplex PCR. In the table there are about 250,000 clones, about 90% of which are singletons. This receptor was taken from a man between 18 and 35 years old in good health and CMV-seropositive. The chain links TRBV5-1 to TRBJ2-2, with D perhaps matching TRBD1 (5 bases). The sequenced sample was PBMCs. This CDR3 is CASSFSGKNTGELFF. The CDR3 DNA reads TGCGCCAGCAGCTTTTCAGGGAAAAACACCGGGGAGCTGTTTTTT.